The next 17 T cell receptor beta chains were all read from a single sample in a study of CD8+ T cells in alopecia areata. Extraction of RNA preceded its reverse transcription into cDNA, which served as the sequencing template. Here immunoSEQ multiplex PCR was the method, and the copy in TCRdb shows in-frame clones only, minus some. The profile covers around 100,000 clones, none occurring a single time. Sequenced input: lesional skin. Every receptor here comes from a C3H/HeJ mouse with alopecia areata. MHC haplotype of the strain: H2-k.

Concerning this clone: The listed genes are named as in mouse. Coverage ceases 4 residues before the CDR3 finishes, and the germline J gene fills in the end. The chain links TRBV1 to TRBJ1-2, with 10 bases that match TRBD1. The ends lost 2 bases at V and 4 bases at J; junction bases unmatched: 10. CDR3 length: 17 amino acids. Germline loops: CDR1 NSQYPW, CDR2 LRSPGD (reference sequence). CDR3 residues: CTCSARPVTGGVSDYTF. Incomplete CDR3 DNA: TGCACCTGCAGTGCAAGGCCGGTGACAGGGGGCGTCTCC.

This clone was picked up a small number of times. Gene and germline names: mouse. Coverage ceases 4 residues before the CDR3 finishes, and the germline J gene fills in the end. The rearrangement uses TRBV19 and TRBJ2-5; 9 bases agree with TRBD2. This CDR3 contains 14 residues. Per the germline V gene, CDR1 is FNHDT and CDR2 is SITEND (reference sequence). CDR3 region: CASSITGGRDTQYF. The covered CDR3 bases are TGTGCCAGCAGTATAACTGGGGGGAGAGAC.

Concerning this clone itself: Each gene name is a mouse one. Read sequence stops 4 residues before the CDR3 end, and the germline J gene provides the missing end. This rearrangement joins TRBV13-3 to TRBJ2-2; maybe TRBD2 (5 bases). Germline CDR1 and CDR2: NNHDY and SYVADS. The V and J ends lost 3 bases and 0 bases respectively, with 9 bases between them. The CDR3 is 15 residues long. CDR3 bases read: TGTGCCAGCAGTGGCGGACTTTCAAACACCGGG. It specifies CASSGGLSNTG. The whole CDR3 is CASSGGLSNTGQLYF.

In its sample, this clone was seen a few times. These gene names are mouse names. The read ends 4 residues before the CDR3 terminus; that terminus is restored from the germline J gene. The chain recombines TRBV19 with TRBJ1-4, with 12 bases matching TRBD1. The CDR3 has 16 amino acids. Per the germline V gene, CDR1 is FNHDT and CDR2 is SITEND (reference sequence). Trimming at V came to 6 bases and at J to 6 bases, leaving 9 bases not matched to a gene. CDR3 bases read: TGTGCCAGCAAGACAGGGGGGACAGGGGGCCACGAA. Translation gives CASKTGGTGGHE. The full CDR3 sequence reads CASKTGGTGGHERLFF.

This clone has a count of ten or more. Genes and germline come from the mouse. Coverage ceases 4 residues before the CDR3 finishes, and the germline J gene fills in the end. Other DNA variants within this sample encode the same CDR3. The rearrangement links TRBV13-3 to TRBJ2-3, with D tentatively TRBD2 (7 bases). CDR1 is NNHDY and CDR2 is SYVADS in the germline V gene. The CDR3 runs to 15 residues. V shed 2 bases and J shed 3 bases, with 13 bases lying between them. The covered CDR3 bases are TGTGCCAGCAGTGAAGGGGGGCGCGCGGCAGAA. As protein: CASSEGGRAAE. The full-length CDR3 reads as CASSEGGRAAETLYF.

This clone occurred a few times. Gene names and germline refer to mouse. The read stops 4 residues short of the end of the CDR3; the missing end is completed from the germline J gene. V usage is TRBV13-1 and J usage is TRBJ2-4, with D perhaps TRBD2 (7 bases). Germline loops: CDR1 NSHNY, CDR2 SYGAGN. The CDR3 has 14 residues. The DNA read from the CDR3 is TGTGCCAGCAGTGATGTCTGGGGGCCAAAC. This sequence encodes CASSDVWGPN. The CDR3 reads in full as CASSDVWGPNTLYF.

Only a few counts were recorded for this clone. Gene names refer to mouse genes. The CDR3 end lies 4 residues beyond the end of the read and is filled in from the germline J gene. Other DNA sequences in the same sample also yield this CDR3. The gene calls are TRBV5 and TRBJ1-2; D is undetermined. V was clipped by 1 base and J by 2 bases, with 5 bases between them. Germline-derived CDR1 and CDR2 are LGHNA and YNLKQL (reference sequence). The CDR3 covers 13 residues. The CDR3 region is CASSQVQNSDYTF. CDR3 DNA (partial): TGTGCCAGCAGCCAAGTACAGAACTCC.

This clone showed up many times. The gene symbols are mouse symbols. The read gets to within 4 residues of the CDR3 end, and the germline J gene fills in the rest. V usage is TRBV13-3 and J usage is TRBJ2-7, with TRBD2 matching over 10 bases. Germline V CDR1 and CDR2: NNHDY, SYVADS. The CDR3 spans 15 residues. V shed 0 bases and J 3 bases; nucleotides not matched to a gene: 3. This CDR3 reads CASSDEGLGFYEQYF. The sequenced CDR3 bases are TGTGCCAGCAGTGATGAGGGACTGGGGTTCTAT.

This clone was observed a handful of times. Gene names are the mouse ones. The read falls 4 residues short of the CDR3 end, and the missing part is taken from the germline J gene. The chain combines TRBV19 with TRBJ2-5, with unresolved D. Germline V CDR1 and CDR2: FNHDT, SITEND (reference sequence). The CDR3 extends over 13 amino acids. V was clipped by 2 bases and J by 3 bases, with 7 bases between them. The CDR3 is CASSMTHQDTQYF. The sequenced CDR3 bases are TGTGCCAGCAGTATGACTCATCAAGAC. The full variable domain, rest sourced from reference TRBV19 and TRBJ2-5, is GGIITQTPKFLIGQEGQKLTLKCQQNFNHDTMYWYRQDSGKGLRLIYYSITENDLQKGDLSEGYDASREKKSSFSLTVTSAQKNEMAVFLCASSMTHQDTQYFGPGTRLLVL.

This clone was seen more than once but under ten times. Genes here carry mouse names. The read finishes 4 residues shy of the CDR3 end, and the germline J gene is used to complete it. The chain couples TRBV17 to TRBJ2-4; 10 bases line up with TRBD2. The CDR3 runs to 16 residues. Trimming cost V 5 bases and J 0 bases; bases outside gene matches: 5. Germline CDR1 is MNHDT and CDR2 is YYDKIL. The sequenced CDR3 bases are TGTGCTAGCAGTCTGGGACTGGGGACTAGTCAAAAC. It yields the protein CASSLGLGTSQN. The CDR3, in full, reads CASSLGLGTSQNTLYF.

The table lists this clone with many counts. Each gene name is a mouse one. The sequenced fragment ends 4 residues before the CDR3 boundary, so the rest is inferred from the germline J gene. This sequence joins TRBV13-3 and TRBJ1-2, with a tentative D call TRBD1 (6 bases). Trimming cost V 5 bases and J 4 bases, with 9 bases left between them. The CDR3 spans 12 residues. Germline V CDR1 and CDR2: NNHDY, SYVADS. CDR3 residues: CASRQGGSDYTF. The CDR3 DNA, read in part, is TGTGCCAGCAGACAGGGTGGCTCC.

Regarding this clone: Germline and genes: mouse. The DNA ends 4 residues before the CDR3 does, and the rest of the CDR3 is filled in from the germline J gene. The chain employs TRBV1 and TRBJ1-4, with D possibly matching TRBD1 (6 bases). CDR1 is NSQYPW, CDR2 LRSPGD, per germline (reference sequence). The CDR3 extends over 14 amino acids. Trimming took 7 bases from V and 2 from J, leaving 11 bases between them. The CDR3 sequence: CTCNEGQSNERLFF. CDR3 DNA (partial): TGCACCTGCAACGAGGGACAATCCAACGAA.

This clone was counted only a few times. Mouse gene names and germline throughout. The read is 4 residues too short to cover the CDR3 end, so that end is filled in from the germline J gene. The genes are TRBV13-3 and TRBJ2-1, with D perhaps matching TRBD1 (6 bases). Trimming stripped 5 bases from V and 3 bases from J, with 15 bases between. The germline CDR1 and CDR2 sequences are NNHDY and SYVADS. This CDR3 is built from 15 residues. The CDR3: CASRIHGTSYAEQFF. The CDR3 DNA, read in part, is TGTGCCAGCAGAATTCACGGGACATCCTATGCT.

As concerns this clone: There is a difference at residue 10 between the TCRdb protein and the DNA translation, so the protein given here was translated from the DNA. Gene names follow the mouse nomenclature. The CDR3 end falls 3 residues outside the read, so it is completed with the germline J gene. The genes are TRBV19 and TRBJ1-3; weak D call: TRBD1 (5 bases). The germline CDR1 and CDR2 sequences are FNHDT and SITEND (reference sequence). V lost 3 bases to trimming and J lost 3 bases, with 7 bases between them. This CDR3 has 13 residues. CDR3 DNA, as far as it was read: TGTGCCAGCAGTAGCCAGGGTGGAAATACG. Protein product: CASSSQGGNT. The CDR3 in full is CASSSQGGNTLYF.

A remark on this clone: Gene and germline names: mouse. The read gets to within 4 residues of the CDR3 end, and the germline J gene fills in the rest. The chain combines TRBV19 with TRBJ1-4, with D tentatively TRBD1 (5 bases). The length of the CDR3 is 15 residues. Germline V gene sequence: CDR1 FNHDT, CDR2 SITEND (reference sequence). Between the trimmed V and J ends, which lost 0 bases and 4 bases, there was a span of 10 bases. The sequenced CDR3 bases are TGTGCCAGCAGTATAGGGCAGGGCGACAACGAA. Translation gives CASSIGQGDNE. The full CDR3 is CASSIGQGDNERLFF.

Details on this clone: Genes and germline are mouse. The read is 4 residues too short to cover the CDR3 end, so that end is filled in from the germline J gene. The chain combines TRBV13-2 with TRBJ2-3; TRBD1 is a possible D gene (5 bases). The germline V gene encodes CDR1 NNHNN and CDR2 SYGAGS (reference sequence). Trimming stripped 0 bases from V and 0 bases from J, with 11 bases between. This CDR3 is 16 amino acids long. The covered CDR3 bases are TGTGCCAGCGGTGATGCATGGACAAACAGTGCAGAA. Translating it yields CASGDAWTNSAE. Given in full, the CDR3 is CASGDAWTNSAETLYF.

A remark on this clone: The gene names given are mouse names. Read data end 4 residues before the CDR3 end; the end is taken from the germline J gene. This sequence joins TRBV13-3 and TRBJ2-7; the match to TRBD2 covers 9 bases. The V and J ends lost 0 bases and 2 bases, in that order; junction bases with no gene match: 6. The CDR3 totals 16 residues. Germline CDR1 NNHDY, CDR2 SYVADS. The covered CDR3 bases are TGTGCCAGCAGTGATGCAGGGACTGGGCGGCCCTAT. Amino acid sequence: CASSDAGTGRPY. The whole CDR3 region reads CASSDAGTGRPYEQYF.